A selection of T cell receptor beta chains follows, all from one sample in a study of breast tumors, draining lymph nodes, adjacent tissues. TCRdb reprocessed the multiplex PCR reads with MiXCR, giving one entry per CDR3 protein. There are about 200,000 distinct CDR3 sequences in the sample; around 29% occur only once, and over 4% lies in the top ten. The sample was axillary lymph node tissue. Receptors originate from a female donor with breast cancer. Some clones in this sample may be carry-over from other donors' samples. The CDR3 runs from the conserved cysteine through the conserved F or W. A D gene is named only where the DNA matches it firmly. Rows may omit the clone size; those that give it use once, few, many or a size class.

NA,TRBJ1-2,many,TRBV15,CATSRAGQVYGYTF,TGTGCCACCAGCAGAGCGGGACAAGTCTATGGCTACACCTTC
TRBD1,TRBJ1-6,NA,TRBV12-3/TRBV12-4,CASRRQGGRDNSPLHF,TGTGCCAGCAGAAGACAGGGGGGCAGAGATAATTCACCCCTCCACTTT
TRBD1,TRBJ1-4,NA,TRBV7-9,CASSAGTDEKLFF,TGTGCCAGCAGCGCCGGGACAGACGAAAAACTGTTTTTT
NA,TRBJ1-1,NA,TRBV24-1,CATSDQTGRRAFF,TGTGCCACCAGTGATCAGACAGGAAGAAGAGCTTTCTTT
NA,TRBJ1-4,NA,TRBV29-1,CGLDSGYGIGEKLFF,TGCGGCCTTGATAGCGGGTACGGGATAGGTGAAAAACTGTTTTTT
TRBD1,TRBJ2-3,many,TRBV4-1,CASSLRSGGPYTDTQYF,TGCGCCAGCAGCCTCCGGTCAGGGGGCCCCTACACAGATACGCAGTATTTT
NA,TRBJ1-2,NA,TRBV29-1,CQQLPRNGYGYTF,TGCCAGCAGTTACCACGGAATGGCTATGGCTACACCTTC
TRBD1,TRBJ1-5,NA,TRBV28,CASGGQGPNQPQHF,TGTGCCAGCGGCGGACAGGGACCAAATCAGCCCCAGCATTTT
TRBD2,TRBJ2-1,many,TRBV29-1,CSILSGTSVFF,TGCAGCATCTTGTCCGGGACTAGCGTGTTCTTC
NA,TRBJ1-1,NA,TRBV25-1,CACSASDNTEAFF,NA